The 26 T cell receptor beta chains below all came from one sample that was sequenced in a study of a mutant IDH1 vaccine in newly diagnosed glioma. Regarding time point: week 23, last vaccination. Every vaccination contained 300 ug of the mutant IDH1 20-mer peptide and was paired with topical imiquimod. For these receptors, no antigen is known. The protocol was immunoSEQ multiplex PCR, while the TCRdb copy is restricted to in-frame clones and leaves out a portion. The table records about 44,000 clones, approximately 90% of them present only once. The sequencing used PBMCs, collected from a glioma patient whose treatment included an IDH1 peptide vaccine. All receptors come from a man in his fifties with glioma.

The gene calls are TRBV4-2 and TRBJ1-2; possible D gene TRBD1, 5 bases. CDR3 length: 14 amino acids. Germline-derived CDR1 and CDR2 are LGHNA and YNFKEQ. The V end was cut by 0 bases, the J end by 4 bases, with 9 bases between. CDR3 protein: CASSQDNQGYGYTF. The CDR3 region has the DNA TGTGCCAGCAGCCAAGATAACCAGGGCTATGGCTACACCTTC.

This rearrangement joins TRBV2 to TRBJ2-5; TRBD2 matches 10 bases. The V gene's germline CDR1 is SNHLY and CDR2 FYNNEI. Losses at the gene ends were 3 bases for V and 4 bases for J; bases not matched to a gene: 5. There are 15 residues in the CDR3. The CDR3 loop reads CASSDQRGGPETQYF. The CDR3 DNA reads TGTGCCAGCAGTGACCAGCGGGGGGGCCCAGAGACCCAGTACTTC.

This chain joins TRBV29-1 and TRBJ1-5; TRBD1 might be the D (5 bases). The CDR3 sequence is 13 residues long. Germline CDR1 and CDR2: SQVTM and ANQGSEA. The V end lost 4 bases, the J end lost 1 base, and 8 bases lay between the germline ends. CDR3 sequence (DNA): TGCAGCGTTGGACAGTCAAGCAATCAGCCCCAGCATTTT. Its protein product is CSVGQSSNQPQHF.

V and J are TRBV5-1 and TRBJ2-7; D is perhaps TRBD1 (6 bases). This CDR3 has 17 residues. Trimming shortened V by 4 bases and J by 2 bases, and 22 bases separated the two germline ends. The V gene's germline CDR1 is SGHRS and CDR2 YFSETQ. CDR3 loop: CASSVVAGQSTTYEQYF. In DNA form, the CDR3 reads TGCGCCAGCAGCGTAGTTGCCGGACAGAGCACAACCTACGAGCAGTACTTC. The whole variable domain, filled in from reference TRBV5-1 and TRBJ2-7, reads KAGVTQTPRYLIKTRGQQVTLSCSPISGHRSVSWYQQTPGQGLQFLFEYFSETQRNKGNFPGRFSGRQFSNSRSEMNVSTLELGDSALYLCASSVVAGQSTTYEQYFGPGTRLTVT.

V and J are TRBV6-4 and TRBJ2-3; D gene uncertain. Germline-derived CDR1 and CDR2 are MRHNA and SNTAGT. V lost 5 bases and J 0 bases, leaving 6 bases between the germline ends. CDR3 length equals 13 residues. This chain's CDR3 is CASSKTSTDTQYF. For the CDR3, the DNA is TGTGCCAGCAGTAAAACTAGCACAGATACGCAGTATTTT.

CDR3 sequence (DNA): TGTGCCAGCAGTTTGGCAGGGGGTACGGGGCCCCAGCATTTT. Its translation is CASSLAGGTGPQHF. The chain couples TRBV6-5 to TRBJ1-5; TRBD1 matches 7 bases. Unmatched junction bases numbered 9, after V lost 4 bases and J lost 9 bases. Germline CDR1 and CDR2: MNHEY and SVGAGI. The CDR3 spans 14 residues.

The chain joins TRBV5-5 to TRBJ2-7; 8 nucleotides line up with TRBD2. This CDR3 is 14 amino acids long. The V gene end was trimmed by 4 bases and the J gene end by 5 bases; junction bases not matched to a gene: 8. CDR1 SGHKS and CDR2 YYEKEE come from the germline V gene (reference sequence). CDR3 loop: CASSLGLGGDEQYF. The CDR3 bases are TGTGCCAGCAGCCTGGGACTAGGAGGTGACGAGCAGTACTTC.

This chain uses TRBV6-1 with TRBJ1-1; D is perhaps TRBD1 (5 bases). This CDR3 comprises 14 residues. V dropped 0 bases and J dropped 2 bases, with 7 bases sitting between them. The germline V gene has CDR1 MNHNS and CDR2 SASEGT. CDR3 protein: CASSEAGVNTEAFF. DNA for the CDR3: TGTGCCAGCAGTGAAGCGGGGGTTAACACTGAAGCTTTCTTT.

The rearrangement links TRBV9 to TRBJ1-2; possibly TRBD1 for D (6 bases). This CDR3 comprises 15 residues. V shed 3 bases and J shed 4 bases, with 16 bases lying between them. The V gene's germline CDR1 is SGDLS and CDR2 YYNGEE. The DNA for the CDR3 is TGTGCCAGCAGCGGAGGGACGACAGGCACCTATGGCTACACCTTC. Protein sequence: CASSGGTTGTYGYTF.

The CDR3 DNA sequence: TGTGCCAGCAGCGATAGAACTCGGGACAGGGGCTACAATGAGCAGTTCTTC. This gives the protein CASSDRTRDRGYNEQFF. This chain joins TRBV5-8 and TRBJ2-1; TRBD1 agrees at 10 bases. This CDR3 spans 17 amino acids. Germline assignment: CDR1 SGHTS and CDR2 YDEGEE. Trimming removed 4 bases from V and 3 bases from J; junction bases left unmatched: 10.

V and J are TRBV7-2 and TRBJ2-7; D is unresolved. This CDR3 comprises 13 residues. Germline V CDR1 and CDR2: SGHTA, FQGNSA. V gave up 0 bases and J gave up 1 base, with 4 bases separating them. The CDR3, as DNA: TGTGCCAGCAGCTTAGCTGCGTCCTACGAGCAGTACTTC. It specifies CASSLAASYEQYF.

The chain is built from TRBV10-3 and TRBJ2-1; perhaps TRBD1 as D (5 bases). Germline V gene sequence: CDR1 ENHRY, CDR2 SYGVKD. Trimming took 6 bases from V and 5 from J, leaving 17 bases between them. The length of the CDR3 is 15 residues. CDR3 nucleotide sequence: TGTGCCATCAGAGGGGTCTTAATGGGGAACAATGAGCAGTTCTTC. It yields the protein CAIRGVLMGNNEQFF.

The genes are TRBV5-1 and TRBJ1-5; no clear D gene. There are 14 residues in the CDR3. Germline V CDR1 and CDR2: SGHRS, YFSETQ. Trimming left V 0 bases short and J 4 bases short, with 8 bases between. The CDR3 sequence: CASSLAGSNQPQHF. The CDR3 nucleotides read TGCGCCAGCAGCTTGGCTGGGTCAAATCAGCCCCAGCATTTT.

J is TRBJ2-6 and V is TRBV2; no reliable D call. Germline V lookup: CDR1 SNHLY, CDR2 FYNNEI. V was pared by 2 bases and J by 0 bases, with 5 bases between. This CDR3 region has 15 residues. This chain's CDR3 is CASSERGSGANVLTF. For the CDR3, the DNA is TGTGCCAGCAGTGAAAGAGGCTCTGGGGCCAACGTCCTGACTTTC.

V gene TRBV10-3 combines with J gene TRBJ2-7; 7 bases are a match to TRBD1. CDR3 size: 15 residues. Trimming cost V 2 bases and J 2 bases; bases outside gene matches: 6. Germline CDR1 and CDR2: ENHRY and SYGVKD. CDR3 sequence (DNA): TGTGCCATCAGTGAGACCGGACAGGAGGCCTACGAGCAGTACTTC. As protein: CAISETGQEAYEQYF.

The chain recombines TRBV7-8 with TRBJ2-7; D is perhaps TRBD1 (7 bases). The CDR3 totals 14 residues. From germline, CDR1 is SGHVS and CDR2 FQNEAQ. Trimming shortened V by 5 bases and J by 3 bases, and 14 bases separated the two germline ends. The CDR3 coding sequence is TGTGCCAGCAGCCAGGGGGGCCCCATCTACGAGCAGTACTTC. Translation: CASSQGGPIYEQYF.

The chain links TRBV7-2 to TRBJ2-1; possible D gene TRBD1, 7 bases. Trimming stripped 1 base from V and 12 bases from J, with 16 bases between. Germline CDR1 is SGHTA and CDR2 is FQGNSA. The CDR3 extends over 14 amino acids. The CDR3 sequence: CASSLGTLQGGQFF. In nucleotides, the CDR3 is TGTGCCAGCAGCTTAGGGACTCTTCAGGGGGGGCAGTTCTTC.

The chain joins TRBV6-5 to TRBJ2-7; possible D gene TRBD2, 5 bases. From germline, CDR1 is MNHEY and CDR2 SVGAGI. The germline V and J ends were trimmed by 2 bases and 1 base, with 9 bases remaining between them. This CDR3 contains 14 residues. The CDR3 nucleotides read TGTGCCAGCAGTTACAGCGGAGATTCCTACGAGCAGTACTTC. This codes for CASSYSGDSYEQYF.

V is TRBV27 and J is TRBJ2-3; 7 bases map to TRBD1. This CDR3 is 17 amino acids long. Germline CDR1 reads MNHEY; CDR2 reads SMNVEV (reference sequence). V shed 7 bases, J shed 2 bases, and the junction held 15 bases outside the gene matches. The CDR3 reads CASTNLLTGWNTDTQYF. The CDR3 coding sequence is TGTGCCAGCACCAACCTCCTGACAGGGTGGAACACAGATACGCAGTATTTT.

The chain has TRBV28 and TRBJ1-1; TRBD1 matches at 8 bases. Trimming cost V 6 bases and J 2 bases; bases outside gene matches: 11. The CDR3 is 16 amino acids. The germline CDR1 and CDR2 sequences are MDHEN and SYDVKM. CDR3 loop: CASSPPGQGLNTEAFF. CDR3 DNA sequence: TGTGCCAGCAGCCCCCCTGGACAGGGACTTAACACTGAAGCTTTCTTT.

V usage is TRBV2 and J usage is TRBJ1-2, with D perhaps matching TRBD1 (5 bases). Germline V gene sequence: CDR1 SNHLY, CDR2 FYNNEI. The CDR3 covers 14 residues. The V and J ends lost 2 bases and 4 bases respectively, with 11 bases between them. The CDR3 DNA reads TGTGCCAGCAGTGAACGGGCAGGGCGCTATGGCTACACCTTC. Its translation: CASSERAGRYGYTF.

This chain uses TRBV10-2 with TRBJ1-3; D gene unclear. The CDR3 covers 16 residues. The germline V and J ends were trimmed by 6 bases and 1 base, with 16 bases remaining between them. Germline-derived CDR1 and CDR2 are WSHSY and SAAADI. CDR3 nucleotide sequence: TGCGCCAGCAGCCCGAGGGCAGGAACATCTGGAAACACCATATATTTT. Its translation is CASSPRAGTSGNTIYF.

The rearrangement joins TRBV4-2 to TRBJ1-3; D not certain. The length of the CDR3 is 17 residues. The germline gives CDR1 LGHNA, CDR2 YNFKEQ. Trimming removed 0 bases from V and 3 bases from J, with 15 bases in between. The CDR3 DNA sequence: TGTGCCAGCAGCCAAGAAGCAGGAAGACGAAGTGGAAACACCATATATTTT. It yields the protein CASSQEAGRRSGNTIYF.

This clone came up once. The gene calls are TRBV15 and TRBJ2-7; D remains unclear. The CDR3 loop spans 12 amino acids. V was pared by 0 bases and J by 5 bases, with 5 bases between. Germline CDR1 LNHNV, CDR2 YYDKDF (reference sequence). CDR3 protein: CATSRDTNEQYF. In nucleotides, the CDR3 is TGTGCCACCAGCAGAGATACCAACGAGCAGTACTTC. Drawing the rest from reference TRBV15 and TRBJ2-7, the complete variable domain is DAMVIQNPRYQVTQFGKPVTLSCSQTLNHNVMYWYQQKSSQAPKLLFHYYDKDFNNEADTPDNFQSRRPNTSFCFLDIRSPGLGDTAMYLCATSRDTNEQYFGPGTRLTVT.

In this sample, this clone turned up once. The J gene is TRBJ1-6, the V gene TRBV25-1, with a tentative D call TRBD1 (6 bases). V lost 4 bases, J lost 7 bases, and 11 bases lay in between. The CDR3 spans 14 residues. Germline V gene lookup returns CDR1 MGHDK and CDR2 SYGVNS. The CDR3 region has the DNA TGTGCCAGCAGTGCCGGACAGCGGAATTCACCCCTCCACTTT. It is translated as CASSAGQRNSPLHF. Drawing the rest from reference TRBV25-1 and TRBJ1-6, the complete variable domain is EADIYQTPRYLVIGTGKKITLECSQTMGHDKMYWYQQDPGMELHLIHYSYGVNSTEKGDLSSESTVSRIRTEHFPLTLESARPSHTSQYLCASSAGQRNSPLHFGNGTRLTVT.

CDR3 protein: CASSFLPSSYEQYF. In DNA, the CDR3 is TGTGCCAGCAGTTTCCTTCCTAGCTCCTACGAGCAGTACTTC. This sequence joins TRBV27 and TRBJ2-7, with D unclear. V lost 3 bases to trimming and J lost 0 bases, with 9 bases between them. CDR3 length equals 14 residues. From germline, CDR1 is MNHEY and CDR2 SMNVEV (reference sequence).